This T cell receptor beta chain appears in the sequencing data of a study of PD-1 blockade in classical Hodgkin lymphoma. At the level of the study: With a 2-week interval, patients received intravenous nivolumab at 3 mg/kg. Study results and caveats: The study found that TCR diversity rose significantly by C4D1 in CD4+ but not CD8+ cells.

Time point described: cycle 4 day 1 (C4D1), after less than seven weeks of nivolumab. Every one of the patients relapsed after autologous stem cell transplantation (brentuximab vedotin exposure was variable). This clone was seen more than once but under ten times. Its cognate antigen is unknown. V was trimmed by 4 bases and J by 0 bases, leaving 11 bases between them. The CDR3 runs 15 residues. CDR1 is SGHTA and CDR2 is FQGNSA in the germline V gene. Here immunoSEQ multiplex PCR was the method, and the copy in TCRdb shows in-frame clones only, minus some. This table has 90,000 to 100,000 clones, 78% appearing once.

The chain links TRBV7-2 to TRBJ2-3; D is undetermined. Source: peripheral blood mononuclear cells (PBMCs), taken before the fourth cycle of nivolumab. This TCR derives from a human donor with classical Hodgkin lymphoma. The CDR3 protein is CASSSWTASTDTQYF. CDR3 nucleotides: TGTGCCAGCAGCTCCTGGACGGCCAGCACAGATACGCAGTATTTT.